The clone carrying this T cell receptor beta chain came up a few times. TCRdb used MiXCR to reprocess the reads, holding one entry per CDR3 protein. Of under 200,000 distinct CDR3 sequences listed, 8% to 10% are singletons. From germline, CDR1 is SGHVS and CDR2 FNYEAQ. The CDR3 extends over 16 amino acids. V was clipped by 1 base and J by 2 bases, with 12 bases between them. This record comes from a study of T cell repertoires in cytomegalovirus infection. The receptor was derived from a human donor in good health (CMV status not recorded). Some clones in this sample may be carry-over from other donors' samples. Material for sequencing was PBMCs. The chain uses TRBV7-6 and TRBJ1-3; D unclear. CDR3 nucleotides: TGTGCCAGCAGCTTAGGGCAGGCAGGCCCTGGAAACACCATATATTTT. Protein sequence: CASSLGQAGPGNTIYF.